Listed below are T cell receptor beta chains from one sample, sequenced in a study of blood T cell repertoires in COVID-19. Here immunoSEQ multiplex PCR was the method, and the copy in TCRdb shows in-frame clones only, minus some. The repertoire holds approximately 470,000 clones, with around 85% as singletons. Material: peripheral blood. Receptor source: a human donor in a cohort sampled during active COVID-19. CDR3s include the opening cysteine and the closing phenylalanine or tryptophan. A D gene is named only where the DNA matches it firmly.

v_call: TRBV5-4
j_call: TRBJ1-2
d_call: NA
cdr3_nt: TGTGCCAGCAGCCCAGGGAATGGCTACACCTTC
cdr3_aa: CASSPGNGYTF

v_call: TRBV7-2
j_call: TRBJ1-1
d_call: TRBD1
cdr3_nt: TGTGCCAGCAGCGCACGACAGGGCTTGAACACTGAAGCTTTCTTT
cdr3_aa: CASSARQGLNTEAFF

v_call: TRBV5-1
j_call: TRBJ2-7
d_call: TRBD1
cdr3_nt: TGCGCCAGCAGCTTGGGACAGGGGGCTTACGAGCAGTACTTC
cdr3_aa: CASSLGQGAYEQYF

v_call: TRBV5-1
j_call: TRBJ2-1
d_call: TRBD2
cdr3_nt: TGCGCCAGCAGCCTAGCGGAATTCTACAATGAGCAGTTCTTC
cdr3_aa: CASSLAEFYNEQFF

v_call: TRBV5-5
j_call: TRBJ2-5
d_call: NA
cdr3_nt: TGTGCCAGCAGTCGAACCACAGGGTACCAAGAGACCCAGTACTTC
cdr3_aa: CASSRTTGYQETQYF

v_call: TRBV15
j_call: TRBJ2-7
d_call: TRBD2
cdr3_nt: TGTGCCACCAGCCAAACTAGCGGAAGCACCTACGAGCAGTACTTC
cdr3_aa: CATSQTSGSTYEQYF

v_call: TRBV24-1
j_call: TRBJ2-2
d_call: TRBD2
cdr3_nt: TGTGCCACCAGAGGACTAGCGCCCACCGGGGAGCTGTTTTTT
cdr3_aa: CATRGLAPTGELFF

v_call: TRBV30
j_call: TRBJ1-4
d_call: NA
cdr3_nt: TGTGCCCTCGTCACGGCAGCGAGAGAAAAACTGTTTTTT
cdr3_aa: CALVTAAREKLFF

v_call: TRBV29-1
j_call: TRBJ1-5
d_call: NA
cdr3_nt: TGCAGCGCCAAGGTACAGGGTGGCAATCAGCCCCAGCATTTT
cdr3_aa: CSAKVQGGNQPQHF

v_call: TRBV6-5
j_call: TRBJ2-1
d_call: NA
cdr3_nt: TGTGCCAGCAGTTACTCCCCGGTCGTCTCCTACAATGAGCAGTTCTTC
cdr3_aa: CASSYSPVVSYNEQFF

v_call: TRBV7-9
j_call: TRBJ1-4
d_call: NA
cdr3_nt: TGTGCCAGCAGCTTGCAGGGATTAGGGGGTGAAAAACTGTTTTTT
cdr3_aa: CASSLQGLGGEKLFF

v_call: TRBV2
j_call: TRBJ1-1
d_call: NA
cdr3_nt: TGTGCCAGCAGTGAAACAGGAAGGGAAACTTTCTTT
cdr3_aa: CASSETGRETFF

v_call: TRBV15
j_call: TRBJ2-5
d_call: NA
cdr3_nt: TGTGCCACCAGCAGAGATCCTCAAGAGACCCAGTACTTC
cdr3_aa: CATSRDPQETQYF

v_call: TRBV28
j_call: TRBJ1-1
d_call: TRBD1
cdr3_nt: TGTGCCAGCAGTTTACAGGGGGCTTTGGGGAACACTGAAGCTTTCTTT
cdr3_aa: CASSLQGALGNTEAFF